This entry lists 23 T cell receptor beta chains sequenced from one sample in a study of T cells after yellow fever vaccination. One entry per CDR3 protein results from TCRdb running MiXCR on the 5' RACE reads. The profile shows roughly 4,600 distinct CDR3 sequences, approximately 8% of them singletons. The source was PBMCs, either bulk or a sorted T-cell subset (CD4+, CD8+, memory, or dextramer-sorted; not recorded which), collected 15 days after the yellow fever booster vaccination. All receptors derive from a man under 40 who received the YFV17D yellow fever vaccine.

This clonotype is classed as medium-sized. The rearrangement uses TRBV6-2 or TRBV6-3 and TRBJ2-7; 8 bases align to TRBD2. Germline V gives CDR1 MNHEY, CDR2 SVGEGT. J was trimmed by 1 base and V by 7 bases; bases with no gene match: 9. This CDR3 spans 15 amino acids. This CDR3 is CASKGRPGGSYEQYF. The DNA of the CDR3 is TGTGCCAGCAAGGGTCGTCCGGGAGGGTCCTACGAGCAGTACTTC.

This clonotype is medium-sized. CDR3 region: CASSLQGRGQPQHF. The CDR3 coding sequence is TGTGCCAGCAGTTTACAAGGGAGGGGTCAGCCCCAGCATTTT. This chain connects TRBV12-3 or TRBV12-4 to TRBJ1-5; tentatively, D is TRBD1 (5 bases). The CDR3 has 14 residues. Trimming took 2 bases from V and 6 from J, leaving 11 bases between them.

By sample share, this clonotype is medium-sized. J is TRBJ2-3 and V is TRBV12-3 or TRBV12-4, with unresolved D. This CDR3 spans 11 amino acids. V lost 6 bases to trimming and J lost 6 bases, with 7 bases between them. The CDR3 here is CASSPRDTQYF. Written as DNA, the CDR3 is TGTGCCAGCAGCCCCCGCGATACGCAGTATTTT.

This clonotype is labeled medium-sized. J is TRBJ2-1 and V is TRBV14, with D possibly matching TRBD2 (5 bases). Trimming shortened V by 2 bases and J by 0 bases, and 8 bases separated the two germline ends. Germline loops: CDR1 SGHDN, CDR2 FVKESK. The CDR3 extends over 15 amino acids. This chain's CDR3 is CASSQPRDSYNEQFF. The CDR3 DNA reads as TGTGCCAGCAGCCAACCACGGGACTCCTACAATGAGCAGTTCTTC.

The chain links TRBV6-2 or TRBV6-3 to TRBJ1-2; 7 nucleotides match TRBD1. The V segment lost 4 bases and the J segment 8 bases; nucleotides outside the gene matches: 7. The CDR3 has 13 residues. Germline V gene data show CDR1 as MNHEY and CDR2 as SVGEGT. The CDR3 spells CASSWGQLRGYTF. CDR3 DNA sequence: TGTGCCAGCAGTTGGGGACAGCTCCGAGGCTACACCTTC.

This clonotype has a count of ten or more. This CDR3 is CASSIREKGRVGYGYTF. CDR3 coding DNA: TGTGCCAGTAGTATCCGGGAAAAGGGGCGAGTTGGCTATGGCTACACCTTC. This chain joins TRBV19 and TRBJ1-2; D is possibly TRBD1 (5 bases). This CDR3 has 17 residues. V lost 3 bases and J 4 bases, leaving 21 bases between the germline ends. Germline CDR1 reads LNHDA; CDR2 reads SQIVND (reference sequence).

This clonotype was seen ten or more times. The V gene is TRBV7-2, the J gene TRBJ2-2; D gene uncertain. The CDR3 spans 16 residues. Per the germline V gene, CDR1 is SGHTA and CDR2 is FQGNSA. The ends were cut back, 2 bases at V and 2 bases at J, with 12 bases in the middle. CDR3 sequence: CASSLMAPVNTGELFF. CDR3 DNA sequence: TGTGCCAGCAGCTTAATGGCACCCGTAAACACCGGGGAGCTGTTTTTT.

By sample fraction, this clonotype is medium-sized (0.01 to 0.1%). J is TRBJ2-1 and V is TRBV20-1; 11 positions agree with TRBD2. There are 15 residues in the CDR3. V dropped 3 bases and J dropped 7; count of bases not matched to a gene: 8. CDR1 DFQATT and CDR2 SNEGSKA come from the germline V gene (reference sequence). CDR3 in DNA: TGCAGTGCTAGCCTAGCGGGAGGCCTAGAGAATGAGCAGTTCTTC. Translating gives CSASLAGGLENEQFF.

This clonotype was seen many times. V is TRBV28 and J is TRBJ2-7; the D is unclear. Trimming shortened V by 2 bases and J by 4 bases, and 3 bases separated the two germline ends. The CDR3 has 11 amino acids. From germline, CDR1 is MDHEN and CDR2 SYDVKM. The CDR3 spells CASSLRYEQYF. The CDR3 nucleotides are TGTGCCAGCAGTTTACGTTACGAGCAGTACTTC.

This clonotype is medium-sized (0.01 to 0.1%) in the sample. V is TRBV28 and J is TRBJ1-2; no firm D call. Trimming shortened V by 6 bases and J by 5 bases, and 10 bases separated the two germline ends. Germline assignment: CDR1 MDHEN and CDR2 SYDVKM. The CDR3 is made up of 12 amino acids. CDR3 amino acids: CASSLSQYGYTF. CDR3 bases: TGTGCCAGCAGCCTGAGCCAGTATGGCTACACCTTC.

This clonotype counts as medium-sized. This CDR3 is CSARSGTRSYEQYF. The CDR3 DNA reads as TGCAGTGCTAGATCTGGGACTAGGTCCTACGAGCAGTACTTC. This chain links TRBV20-1 with TRBJ2-7, with 8 bases lining up with TRBD2. The V gene's germline CDR1 is DFQATT and CDR2 SNEGSKA (reference sequence). The ends lost 2 bases at V and 1 base at J; junction bases unmatched: 4. The CDR3 is made up of 14 amino acids.

By share of the sample, this clonotype is medium-sized. An end of the junction does not agree with germline; a read error may underlie this. The chain uses TRBV20-1 and TRBJ2-7; 10 bases match TRBD2. This CDR3 is built from 14 residues. Germline V gene data show CDR1 as DFQATT and CDR2 as SNEGSKA (reference sequence). CDR3 amino acids: CSARRAGGSSEQYF. DNA for the CDR3: TGCAGTGCTAGACGAGCGGGAGGGTCCTCCGAGCAGTACTTC.

This clonotype came up a few times. The gene calls are TRBV11-2 and TRBJ2-5; D is undetermined. CDR3 length: 17 residues. V dropped 5 bases and J dropped 1 base, with 20 bases sitting between them. From germline, CDR1 is SGHAT and CDR2 FQNNGV. CDR3 sequence: CASSHQNSPRFQETQYF. CDR3 nucleotides: TGTGCCAGCAGCCATCAAAACTCCCCGCGTTTCCAAGAGACCCAGTACTTC.

This clonotype came up many times. The rearrangement joins TRBV20-1 to TRBJ2-1; 7 bases line up with TRBD2. This CDR3 comprises 17 residues. Looked up from germline, CDR1 is DFQATT and CDR2 is SNEGSKA (reference sequence). J gave up 3 bases and V 3 bases, and 14 bases lay outside the gene matches. The CDR3 loop reads CSARDHSGLADYNEQFF. CDR3 bases: TGCAGTGCTAGGGACCATTCAGGGCTAGCGGACTACAATGAGCAGTTCTTC.

Relative to its sample, this clonotype is medium-sized. The chain uses TRBV20-1 and TRBJ1-3; D not resolved. V lost 3 bases and J 4 bases, leaving 4 bases between the germline ends. Germline lookup yields CDR1 DFQATT and CDR2 SNEGSKA (reference sequence). There are 11 residues in the CDR3. The CDR3 here is CSAREGNTIYF. The CDR3 region has the DNA TGCAGTGCTAGGGAGGGAAACACCATATATTTT.

This clonotype is judged medium-sized. The rearrangement joins TRBV5-4 to TRBJ2-1, with a weak D call TRBD1 (5 bases). Germline V CDR1 and CDR2: SGHNT, YYREEE (reference sequence). This CDR3 spans 13 amino acids. The V end was cut by 3 bases, the J end by 4 bases, with 8 bases between. The CDR3 region is CASSSDTYNEQFF. The CDR3 nucleotides are TGTGCCAGCAGCTCGGACACTTACAATGAGCAGTTCTTC. Combining the CDR3 with reference TRBV5-4 and TRBJ2-1 gives the whole variable domain ETGVTQSPTHLIKTRGQQVTLRCSSQSGHNTVSWYQQALGQGPQFIFQYYREEENGRGNFPPRFSGLQFPNYSSELNVNALELDDSALYLCASSSDTYNEQFFGPGTRLTVL.

Within the sample, this clonotype is medium-sized. The chain links TRBV30 to TRBJ1-2; 10 nucleotides align to TRBD1. The germline V gene has CDR1 GTSNPN and CDR2 SVGIG (reference sequence). J gave up 4 bases and V 4 bases, and 9 bases lay outside the gene matches. This CDR3 contains 15 residues. The DNA of the CDR3 is TGTGCCTGGATCCTCGGGGACAGGGGCTCCTATGGCTACACCTTC. This encodes CAWILGDRGSYGYTF.

The chain joins TRBV10-2 to TRBJ2-5; the D gene is possibly TRBD2 (6 bases). The CDR3 totals 15 residues. V lost 0 bases and J 7 bases, leaving 15 bases between the germline ends. Germline CDR1 and CDR2: WSHSY and SAAADI. In DNA form, the CDR3 reads TGCGCCAGCAGTGAGTCAGCGGGCAATAGCGGGACCCAGTACTTC. It translates to CASSESAGNSGTQYF.

This clonotype is medium-sized. V is TRBV5-1 and J is TRBJ2-3, with D perhaps TRBD1 or TRBD2 (5 bases each). Trimming removed 4 bases at V and 0 bases at J, with 15 bases between. The germline V gene encodes CDR1 SGHRS and CDR2 YFSETQ. The length of the CDR3 is 16 residues. In DNA, the CDR3 is TGCGCCAGCAGCCCGGGGACGAAAGCTAGCACAGATACGCAGTATTTT. Translation: CASSPGTKASTDTQYF.

The V and J genes are TRBV7-2 and TRBJ2-3; D unclear. V shed 5 bases and J shed 3 bases, with 9 bases lying between them. Germline lookup yields CDR1 SGHTA and CDR2 FQGNSA. CDR3 length: 13 amino acids. This CDR3 reads CASSTRRTDTQYF. The CDR3 nucleotides read TGTGCCAGCAGCACGAGAAGGACAGATACGCAGTATTTT. The full variable domain, its missing parts supplied by reference TRBV7-2 and TRBJ2-3, is GAGVSQSPSNKVTEKGKDVELRCDPISGHTALYWYRQSLGQGLEFLIYFQGNSAPDKSGLPSDRFSAERTGGSVSTLTIQRTQQEDSAVYLCASSTRRTDTQYFGPGTRLTVL.

There are many counts of this clonotype. The rearrangement joins TRBV7-2 to TRBJ2-6; D is ambiguous. V lost 0 bases to trimming and J lost 0 bases, with 6 bases between them. The length of the CDR3 is 16 residues. Germline CDR1 and CDR2: SGHTA and FQGNSA. The CDR3 protein is CASSLARNSGANVLTF. The CDR3 DNA sequence: TGTGCCAGCAGCTTAGCTCGTAACTCTGGGGCCAACGTCCTGACTTTC.

Relative to its sample, this clonotype is medium-sized (0.01 to 0.1%). This rearrangement joins TRBV5-5 to TRBJ2-1, with D tentatively TRBD1 (6 bases). Trimming left V 2 bases short and J 10 bases short, with 10 bases between. The CDR3 has 12 residues. CDR1 is SGHKS and CDR2 is YYEKEE in the germline V gene (reference sequence). CDR3 protein: CASSFSGTEQFF. The CDR3 DNA reads TGTGCCAGCAGCTTCTCCGGGACAGAGCAGTTCTTC.

Relative to its sample, this clonotype is medium-sized. The genes are TRBV7-2 and TRBJ2-2; 8 nucleotides align to TRBD2. The ends lost 3 bases at V and 2 bases at J; junction bases unmatched: 5. Looked up from germline, CDR1 is SGHTA and CDR2 is FQGNSA. The CDR3 loop spans 16 amino acids. The chain's CDR3 is CASSFSGSRNTGELFF. Written as DNA, the CDR3 is TGTGCCAGCAGCTTCAGCGGGAGCCGAAACACCGGGGAGCTGTTTTTT. Full variable domain (missing parts from reference TRBV7-2 and TRBJ2-2): GAGVSQSPSNKVTEKGKDVELRCDPISGHTALYWYRQSLGQGLEFLIYFQGNSAPDKSGLPSDRFSAERTGGSVSTLTIQRTQQEDSAVYLCASSFSGSRNTGELFFGEGSRLTVL.